One sample yielded the 16 T cell receptor beta chains listed below, sequenced in a study of blood T cells in healthy people across ages. Alongside a J-beta primer mix, a sample-barcoded 5' primer served in a second PCR lasting roughly 6 to 11 cycles. TCRdb used MiXCR to reprocess the 5' RACE reads, holding one entry per CDR3 protein. The table includes 910,000 or so distinct CDR3 sequences, roughly 51% detected once. Sequencing input: blood. The receptors originated from a woman aged 60-75 years in good health.

This clonotype occurred a few times. The chain employs TRBV20-1 and TRBJ1-1; D unclear. Trimming cost V 7 bases and J 1 base, with 10 bases left between them. The germline V gene has CDR1 DFQATT and CDR2 SNEGSKA (reference sequence). CDR3 length equals 12 residues. The CDR3 region is CSVGEGNTEAFF. The CDR3 DNA reads as TGCAGTGTCGGGGAGGGGAACACTGAAGCTTTCTTT.

The V gene is TRBV20-1, the J gene TRBJ2-1; the match to TRBD2 covers 7 bases. Germline CDR1 is DFQATT and CDR2 is SNEGSKA (reference sequence). Unmatched junction bases numbered 8, after V lost 6 bases and J lost 0 bases. This CDR3 is 15 amino acids long. CDR3 bases: TGCAGTGCCTTATCTAGCGGTAGCTCCTACAATGAGCAGTTCTTC. Amino acids: CSALSSGSSYNEQFF.

A word on this clonotype: Its ends do not fully match the called genes, so a read error is possible. This chain joins TRBV10-3 and TRBJ2-1; TRBD2 aligns across 13 bases. Germline lookup yields CDR1 ENHRY and CDR2 SYGVKD. CDR3 length: 20 amino acids. The CDR3 loop is CAIGGGQRLLAGGSYKEQFF. CDR3 nucleotides: TGTGCCATCGGGGGAGGGCAGCGTTTACTAGCGGGAGGGTCCTACAAGGAGCAGTTCTTC.

The V call is TRBV7-2, the J call TRBJ2-7, with 7 bases aligning to TRBD2. V was pared by 3 bases and J by 0 bases, with 8 bases of the junction left unmatched. This CDR3 contains 16 residues. CDR1 and CDR2 from the germline V gene are SGHTA and FQGNSA. The CDR3, as DNA: TGTGCCAGCAGCTTCGATTCGGGAGGCCGCTCCTACGAGCAGTACTTC. Translation gives CASSFDSGGRSYEQYF.

This clonotype came up many times. The chain carries TRBV25-1 and TRBJ2-7, with D perhaps TRBD1 (5 bases). Trimming removed 4 bases at V and 6 bases at J, with 13 bases between. The CDR3 runs to 13 residues. The germline V gene encodes CDR1 MGHDK and CDR2 SYGVNS. The CDR3 here is CASSGGSLSEQYF. CDR3 DNA sequence: TGTGCCAGCAGTGGGGGCAGCTTGAGCGAGCAGTACTTC.

This clonotype has more than one count but fewer than ten. The chain joins TRBV6-5 to TRBJ1-5; a possible D gene is TRBD1 (6 bases). Germline assignment: CDR1 MNHEY and CDR2 SVGAGI. There are 15 residues in the CDR3. V lost 2 bases, J lost 15 bases, and 23 bases lay in between. CDR3 sequence: CASSYDPGARCPSHF. Written as DNA, the CDR3 is TGTGCCAGCAGTTACGATCCGGGGGCGCGATGCCCTTCGCATTTT.

CDR3 amino acids: CAWSVFRVRRAGGGEQYF. CDR3 nucleotide sequence: TGTGCCTGGAGTGTATTCCGGGTTAGACGAGCGGGAGGAGGCGAGCAGTACTTC. This chain uses TRBV30 with TRBJ2-7, with 9 bases that match TRBD2. Germline V gene data show CDR1 as GTSNPN and CDR2 as SVGIG (reference sequence). J was trimmed by 6 bases and V by 0 bases; bases with no gene match: 18. There are 18 residues in the CDR3.

This clonotype was recorded many times. The chain recombines TRBV28 with TRBJ2-1, with D possibly being TRBD1 or TRBD2 (6 bases each). The DNA end lines up better with TRBJ2-7; the J call may be wrong. Germline V gene lookup returns CDR1 MDHEN and CDR2 SYDVKM. The CDR3 totals 15 residues. The CDR3 nucleotides are TGTGCCAGCAGACGAGGGGGGAGCTCCTACAATGAGCAGTACTTC. It yields the protein CASRRGGSSYNEQYF.

V gene TRBV5-6 combines with J gene TRBJ2-7; the match to TRBD1 covers 7 bases. The ends lost 0 bases at V and 4 bases at J; junction bases unmatched: 13. The CDR3 extends over 17 amino acids. CDR1 is SGHDT and CDR2 is YYEEEE in the germline V gene. The CDR3 DNA reads TGTGCCAGCAGCTTGGCCCCCGGGACAGAAGAAGGTTACGAGCAGTACTTC. This sequence encodes CASSLAPGTEEGYEQYF.

The chain combines TRBV6-2 or TRBV6-3 with TRBJ2-5; possible D gene TRBD2, 5 bases. The germline V and J ends were trimmed by 4 bases and 9 bases, with 9 bases remaining between them. This CDR3 has 11 residues. The V gene's germline CDR1 is MNHEY and CDR2 SVGEGT. CDR3 sequence (DNA): TGTGCCAGCAGTTTTTCGAGGGCCCAGTACTTC. Translated, it gives CASSFSRAQYF.

For this clonotype: At one end the junction does not follow the germline gene, possibly because of a read error. The V gene is TRBV5-5, the J gene TRBJ2-5, with 8 bases aligning to TRBD1. The CDR3 has 14 amino acids. The germline V gene has CDR1 SGHKS and CDR2 YYEKEE (reference sequence). CDR3 residues: CASSLAGGEEIQYF. The CDR3 nucleotides are TGTGCCAGCAGCTTGGCAGGGGGCGAAGAGATCCAGTACTTC.

The chain is built from TRBV11-2 and TRBJ2-1; D is uncertain. This CDR3 spans 15 amino acids. Deletions cut 5 bases from V and 0 bases from J, with 11 bases between. Germline CDR1 reads SGHAT; CDR2 reads FQNNGV. Here the CDR3 reads CASSPTDSSYNEQFF. CDR3 coding DNA: TGTGCCAGCAGCCCTACCGATAGCTCCTACAATGAGCAGTTCTTC.

This chain joins TRBV3-1 and TRBJ1-2, with D perhaps matching TRBD1 (6 bases). Trimming shortened V by 1 base and J by 4 bases, and 10 bases separated the two germline ends. Germline CDR1 LGHDT, CDR2 YNNKEL (reference sequence). This CDR3 comprises 14 residues. This chain's CDR3 is CASSQAGQFYGYTF. The CDR3 DNA reads as TGTGCCAGCAGCCAAGCTGGACAGTTCTATGGCTACACCTTC.

This clonotype was seen more than once but under ten times. The J gene is TRBJ2-3, the V gene TRBV4-3; TRBD1 is a possible D gene (6 bases). CDR1 is LGHNA, CDR2 YSLEER, per germline. The CDR3 is 17 amino acids. V lost 4 bases, J lost 2 bases, and 19 bases lay in between. The CDR3 spells CASSLDVGHLFTDTQYF. For the CDR3, the DNA is TGCGCCAGCAGCCTGGATGTGGGACATCTATTCACAGATACGCAGTATTTT.

The rearrangement joins TRBV6-2 or TRBV6-3 to TRBJ2-1; the D is unclear. CDR3 length: 12 residues. V gave up 6 bases and J gave up 7 bases, with 10 bases separating them. Germline V gene sequence: CDR1 MNHEY, CDR2 SVGEGT. CDR3 DNA sequence: TGTGCCAGCAGCCCCCTGCGGAATGAGCAGTTCTTC. Translation: CASSPLRNEQFF.

This chain uses TRBV7-6 with TRBJ2-5; D perhaps matches TRBD1 (6 bases). The CDR3 length is 13 residues. V shed 8 bases and J shed 6 bases, with 16 bases lying between them. Per the germline V gene, CDR1 is SGHVS and CDR2 is FNYEAQ. DNA of the CDR3: TGTGCCAGCCGCGGGTGGACAGTAAAGACCCAGTACTTC. This sequence encodes CASRGWTVKTQYF.